Listed below are T cell receptor beta chains from one sample, sequenced in a study of cytomegalovirus exposure and HLA in healthy donors. Clones were sequenced by immunoSEQ multiplex PCR, and TCRdb holds only the in-frame ones, with some missing. The data contain 250,000 to 300,000 clones, 70% to 90% of them singletons. Input material: PBMCs. The receptors stem from a woman aged 18-29 years in good health and CMV-seronegative. Each CDR3 is given without its conserved first and last residue. The size entry is marked missing in some rows and otherwise reads once, few, many or a size class.

>TRBV29-1|few
SVGQDYGYT
>TRBV5-1|-
ASSSGESSGANVLT
>TRBV6-5|-
ASSRITGLMGYT
>TRBV30|-
AWAGQSGANVLT
>TRBV20-1|-
SARDSYEQY
>TRBV27|-
ASSRERRGNQPQH
>TRBV25-1|-
ASSEPDTVNTEAF
>TRBV6-1|-
ASSIGTDSYEQY
>TRBV19|-
ASTSGAGAETQY
>TRBV6-5|-
ASSRRTSGHYEQY